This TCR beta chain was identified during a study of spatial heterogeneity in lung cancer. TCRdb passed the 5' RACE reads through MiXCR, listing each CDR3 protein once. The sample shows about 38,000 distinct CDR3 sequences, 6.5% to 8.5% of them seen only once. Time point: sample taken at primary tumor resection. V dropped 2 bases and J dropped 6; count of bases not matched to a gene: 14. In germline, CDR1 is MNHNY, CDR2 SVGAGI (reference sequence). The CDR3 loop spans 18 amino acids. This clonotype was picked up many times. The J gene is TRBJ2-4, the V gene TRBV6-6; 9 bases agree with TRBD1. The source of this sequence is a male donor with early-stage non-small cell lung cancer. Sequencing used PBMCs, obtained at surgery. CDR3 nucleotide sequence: TGTGCCAGCAGTTACACTACCCGGGACAGGGTGATAAGAAACATTCAGTACTTC. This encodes CASSYTTRDRVIRNIQYF.